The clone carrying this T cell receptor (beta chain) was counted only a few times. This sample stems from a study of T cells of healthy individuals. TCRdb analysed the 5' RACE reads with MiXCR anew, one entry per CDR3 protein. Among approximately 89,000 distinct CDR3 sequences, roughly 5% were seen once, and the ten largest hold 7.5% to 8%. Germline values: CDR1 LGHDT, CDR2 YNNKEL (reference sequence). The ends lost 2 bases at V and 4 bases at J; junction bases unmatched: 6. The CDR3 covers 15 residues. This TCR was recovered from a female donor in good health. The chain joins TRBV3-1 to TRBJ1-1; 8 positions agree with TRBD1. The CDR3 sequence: CASSQYAGGGTEAFF. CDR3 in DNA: TGTGCCAGCAGCCAATATGCAGGGGGCGGCACTGAAGCTTTCTTT. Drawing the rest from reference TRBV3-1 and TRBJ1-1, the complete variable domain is DTAVSQTPKYLVTQMGNDKSIKCEQNLGHDTMYWYKQDSKKFLKIMFSYNNKELIINETVPNRFSPKSPDKAHLNLHINSLELGDSAVYFCASSQYAGGGTEAFFGQGTRLTVV.